These 23 T cell receptor beta chains share one sample of origin, sequenced in a study of T cells in Graves' hyperthyroidism and ophthalmopathy (dated by TCRdb to about 2019). The protocol used for the library was multiplex PCR. Sequencing was carried out with an Illumina HiSeq 2000. The TCR beta CDR3 regions were amplified from RNA transcripts. For the first round of RT-PCR on the TCR CDR3, the HTBI primer set was used together with the Qiagen OneStep RT-PCR kit. The public reads were quality trimmed at Q25 with fastp and then assembled into clones with MiXCR by TCRdb, keeping productive beta chains. When rows share a CDR3 protein, they turn into one entry using the most common DNA and genes. The sample table holds about 720,000 distinct CDR3 sequences, of which around 20% were seen once. The ten largest make up 16% of the sample. Sequenced input: blood. All receptors come from a woman aged 45-60 years with Graves' hyperthyroidism that later progressed to Graves' ophthalmopathy.

The chain combines TRBV6-1 with TRBJ1-5, with TRBD1 matching 9 bases. Germline lookup yields CDR1 MNHNS and CDR2 SASEGT. V was clipped by 5 bases and J by 3 bases; unmatched bases: 8. The CDR3 extends over 16 amino acids. This chain's CDR3 is CASSLSGTGNNQPQHF. CDR3 nucleotides: TGTGCCAGCAGTCTATCCGGGACAGGGAACAATCAGCCCCAGCATTTT.

The DNA of the CDR3 is TGTGCCACCAGTGATTTAAGAGGGGACCAGCCCCAGCATTTT. Protein: CATSDLRGDQPQHF. This rearrangement joins TRBV24-1 to TRBJ1-5, with a weak D call TRBD1 (5 bases). This CDR3 is built from 14 residues. V lost 1 base and J 7 bases, leaving 10 bases between the germline ends. Germline CDR1 KGHDR, CDR2 SFDVKD.

The table lists this clonotype with a few counts. The chain is built from TRBV3-1 and TRBJ1-2; D call uncertain. This CDR3 has 16 amino acids. The V gene lost 0 bases and the J gene lost 2 bases, with 13 bases spanning the gap. Germline lookup yields CDR1 LGHDT and CDR2 YNNKEL (reference sequence). The CDR3 loop is CASSQDKGRENYGYTF. The CDR3 DNA reads as TGTGCCAGCAGCCAAGATAAGGGCAGAGAGAACTATGGCTACACCTTC. The entire variable domain, with the rest obtained from reference TRBV3-1 and TRBJ1-2, is as follows: DTAVSQTPKYLVTQMGNDKSIKCEQNLGHDTMYWYKQDSKKFLKIMFSYNNKELIINETVPNRFSPKSPDKAHLNLHINSLELGDSAVYFCASSQDKGRENYGYTFGSGTRLTVV.

The chain is built from TRBV6-1 and TRBJ2-3; D is undetermined. Germline values: CDR1 MNHNS, CDR2 SASEGT. The ends were cut back, 6 bases at V and 1 base at J, with 11 bases in the middle. The CDR3 runs to 14 residues. The CDR3 DNA is TGTGCCAGCAGCCCTGTGCTAGGCACAGATACGCAGTATTTT. Its translation: CASSPVLGTDTQYF.

This clonotype was counted many times. The gene calls are TRBV18 and TRBJ1-4; no definite D call. The germline gives CDR1 KGHSH, CDR2 LQKENI. Trimming took off 3 bases at V and 8 bases at J, with 13 bases between the two ends. The CDR3 length is 14 residues. This CDR3 is CASSPEGGGEKLFF. In DNA form, the CDR3 reads TGTGCCAGCTCACCGGAGGGCGGCGGGGAAAAACTGTTTTTT.

The chain uses TRBV19 and TRBJ1-5; 8 nucleotides line up with TRBD1. The CDR3 is made up of 15 amino acids. J was trimmed by 5 bases and V by 0 bases; bases with no gene match: 3. CDR1 is LNHDA, CDR2 SQIVND, per germline (reference sequence). CDR3 sequence reads: CASSIEQGGDQPQHF. CDR3 DNA: TGTGCCAGTAGTATAGAACAGGGGGGCGATCAGCCCCAGCATTTT.

This clonotype was observed once. The V and J genes are TRBV6-5 and TRBJ1-1, with D tentatively TRBD1 (6 bases). The CDR3 extends over 15 amino acids. CDR1 and CDR2 (germline): MNHEY, SVGAGI. Trimming removed 2 bases at V and 4 bases at J, with 14 bases between. CDR3 DNA: TGTGCCAGCAGTTACGAGGGGGACAAAACCACTGAAGCTTTCTTT. Amino acid sequence: CASSYEGDKTTEAFF.

This clonotype was observed once. The rearrangement joins TRBV19 to TRBJ1-1; TRBD1 aligns across 11 bases. Trimming removed 8 bases from V and 9 bases from J; junction bases left unmatched: 5. CDR3 length: 12 residues. Germline V gives CDR1 LNHDA, CDR2 SQIVND (reference sequence). CDR3 residues: CASSDRGLKAFF. CDR3 nucleotide sequence: TGTGCCAGTTCGGACAGGGGGCTAAAAGCTTTCTTT.

This clonotype was seen only a few times. This chain's CDR3 is CATYRDRGMYEQFF. The DNA for the CDR3 is TGTGCCACTTACCGGGACAGGGGTATGTATGAGCAGTTCTTC. The chain combines TRBV2 with TRBJ2-1; the match to TRBD1 covers 10 bases. Trimming cost V 10 bases and J 8 bases; bases outside gene matches: 11. CDR3 length: 14 amino acids. CDR1 and CDR2 (germline): SNHLY, FYNNEI.

This clonotype was counted many times. This chain uses TRBV11-2 with TRBJ1-1; D is undetermined. Trimming cost V 2 bases and J 0 bases, with 10 bases left between them. Germline values: CDR1 SGHAT, CDR2 FQNNGV. This CDR3 comprises 15 residues. CDR3 sequence (DNA): TGTGCCAGCAGCTTATTCGAGACCATGAACACTGAAGCTTTCTTT. Translation: CASSLFETMNTEAFF.

This rearrangement joins TRBV4-1 to TRBJ2-5; 7 positions match TRBD2. The CDR3 loop spans 16 amino acids. V dropped 0 bases and J dropped 2; count of bases not matched to a gene: 6. Germline CDR1 MGHRA, CDR2 YSYEKL. The CDR3 bases are TGCGCCAGCAGCCAAGATTTGGCTAGCGGACAAGAGACCCAGTACTTC. Protein sequence: CASSQDLASGQETQYF.

This clonotype was recorded many times. The chain carries TRBV7-2 and TRBJ2-7; weak D call: TRBD1 (5 bases). The germline CDR1 and CDR2 sequences are SGHTA and FQGNSA. This CDR3 has 14 residues. Trimming cost V 5 bases and J 3 bases, with 14 bases left between them. CDR3 sequence reads: CASSVGPNIYEQYF. The CDR3, as DNA: TGTGCCAGCAGCGTGGGGCCGAATATCTACGAGCAGTACTTC.

This clonotype showed up just a few times. J is TRBJ1-2 and V is TRBV12-3 or TRBV12-4, with D maybe TRBD1 (5 bases). The V and J ends lost 6 bases and 5 bases respectively, with 22 bases between them. The CDR3 consists of 16 residues. Here the CDR3 DNA reads TGTGCCAGCAGCGCACAATCTCTAGACAGCCTTTATGGCTACACCTTC. Its protein product is CASSAQSLDSLYGYTF.

V usage is TRBV2 and J usage is TRBJ2-5, with 8 positions matching TRBD1. J lost 4 bases, V lost 7 bases, and 11 bases had no gene match. The germline V gene encodes CDR1 SNHLY and CDR2 FYNNEI. The CDR3 covers 15 residues. CDR3 residues: CASTLLSGGRETQYF. The DNA for the CDR3 is TGTGCCAGCACCCTCCTGTCAGGGGGCCGAGAGACCCAGTACTTC.

This clonotype was found a few times. This rearrangement joins TRBV2 to TRBJ1-4, with D possibly TRBD1 on 5 matching bases. Trimming stripped 4 bases from V and 7 bases from J, with 19 bases between. CDR1 and CDR2 from the germline V gene are SNHLY and FYNNEI. The CDR3 consists of 16 residues. CDR3 bases: TGTGCCAGCAGTGTTCGCCCTCGGGGGGGGGGTGAAAAACTGTTTTTT. It yields the protein CASSVRPRGGGEKLFF.

This clonotype was detected ten times or more. The chain carries TRBV20-1 and TRBJ2-3; no reliable D call. The V end was cut by 4 bases, the J end by 2 bases, with 19 bases between. The germline CDR1 and CDR2 sequences are DFQATT and SNEGSKA (reference sequence). The CDR3 runs 16 residues. The CDR3 region is CSANPPGAWDTDTQYF. The CDR3 DNA follows: TGCAGTGCTAACCCCCCAGGAGCGTGGGACACAGATACGCAGTATTTT.

The CDR3 DNA is TGTGCCAGCAGCGATACCGGGGGGGGCACTGAAGCTTTCTTT. It is translated as CASSDTGGGTEAFF. This chain connects TRBV12-3 or TRBV12-4 to TRBJ1-1; D is perhaps TRBD1 (5 bases). There are 14 residues in the CDR3. V was pared by 6 bases and J by 4 bases, with 15 bases between.

This clonotype was seen only a few times. This chain uses TRBV5-6 with TRBJ1-1; D remains ambiguous. In germline, CDR1 is SGHDT, CDR2 YYEEEE. This CDR3 is 15 amino acids long. Trimming left V 0 bases short and J 8 bases short, with 17 bases between. CDR3 sequence reads: CASSLDDLRLGEAFF. For the CDR3, the DNA is TGTGCCAGCAGCTTGGACGACCTTAGACTCGGGGAAGCTTTCTTT.

This clonotype was seen a few times. This rearrangement joins TRBV3-1 to TRBJ1-2, with a weak D call TRBD1 (5 bases). Trimming removed 0 bases at V and 2 bases at J, with 10 bases between. CDR3 length: 15 amino acids. Per the germline V gene, CDR1 is LGHDT and CDR2 is YNNKEL (reference sequence). CDR3 loop: CASSQDGGHNYGYTF. Here the CDR3 DNA reads TGTGCCAGCAGCCAAGACGGGGGTCACAACTATGGCTACACCTTC.

The V call is TRBV12-3 or TRBV12-4, the J call TRBJ1-5; 8 bases line up with TRBD1. Trimming cost V 2 bases and J 6 bases; bases outside gene matches: 3. The CDR3 loop spans 14 amino acids. The CDR3 sequence: CASSLSGGLQPQHF. CDR3 nucleotides: TGTGCCAGCAGTTTATCAGGGGGCCTTCAGCCCCAGCATTTT.

This clonotype was detected ten times or more. The J gene is TRBJ2-1, the V gene TRBV29-1; D possibly corresponds to TRBD1 (6 bases). Germline V gene sequence: CDR1 SQVTM, CDR2 ANQGSEA. The CDR3 is 14 amino acids. V lost 8 bases and J lost 5, with 19 bases in between. Here the CDR3 reads CSHTTGWTHNEQFF. CDR3 sequence (DNA): TGCAGCCACACGACAGGCTGGACTCACAATGAGCAGTTCTTC.

This clonotype was detected a few times. The chain links TRBV20-1 to TRBJ2-1, with D possibly TRBD1 on 5 matching bases. The CDR3 extends over 15 amino acids. Germline assignment: CDR1 DFQATT and CDR2 SNEGSKA (reference sequence). V lost 3 bases and J 0 bases, leaving 12 bases between the germline ends. CDR3 residues: CSARTDSLSYNEQFF. CDR3 nucleotide sequence: TGCAGTGCTAGGACCGACAGTCTCTCCTACAATGAGCAGTTCTTC.

The chain joins TRBV29-1 to TRBJ2-7; possibly TRBD1 for D (5 bases). This CDR3 is built from 15 residues. Per the germline V gene, CDR1 is SQVTM and CDR2 is ANQGSEA. V dropped 8 bases and J dropped 3 bases, with 23 bases sitting between them. The CDR3 region has the DNA TGCAGCTCCGAAGAAGGGGAAGAGGAAAGCTACGAGCAGTACTTC. It yields the protein CSSEEGEEESYEQYF.